The rows below give T cell receptor beta chains drawn from one sample of a study of identical twins. TCRdb itself ran the 5' RACE reads through MiXCR, one entry per CDR3 protein. Among 310,000 or so distinct CDR3 sequences listed, more than 6.5% were seen once. The sample also formed part of further work on yellow fever vaccine responses in identical twins.

The sequencing sample was made of memory (CD45RO+) T cells sorted from blood. The source is a woman younger than 30 in good health. CDR3s include the opening cysteine and the closing phenylalanine or tryptophan. Fields, in order: clone size, V gene, D gene, J gene, CDR3 protein, CDR3 DNA. D genes are given only for firm matches. Part of the rows lack a size; the others show once, few, many or a class for expanded clones.

clone size: few; V gene: TRBV6-5; D gene: TRBD1; J gene: TRBJ2-5; CDR3 protein: CASSYSGTGVGETQYF; CDR3 DNA: TGTGCCAGCAGTTACTCTGGGACAGGGGTAGGAGAGACCCAGTACTTC
clone size: few; V gene: TRBV11-2; D gene: NA; J gene: TRBJ2-5; CDR3 protein: CASSLDSLARRQVGYF; CDR3 DNA: TGTGCCAGCAGCTTAGATTCTTTAGCTCGCCGTCAGGTGGGGTACTTC
clone size: few; V gene: TRBV20-1; D gene: NA; J gene: TRBJ2-3; CDR3 protein: CSEVRDFTDTQYF; CDR3 DNA: TGCAGTGAGGTTCGGGACTTCACAGATACGCAGTATTTT
clone size: NA; V gene: TRBV3-1; D gene: NA; J gene: TRBJ2-1; CDR3 protein: CASSLIGQGGEQFF; CDR3 DNA: TGTGCCAGCAGCCTAATAGGGCAGGGTGGTGAGCAGTTCTTC
clone size: many; V gene: TRBV12-3/TRBV12-4; D gene: NA; J gene: TRBJ1-5; CDR3 protein: CASSLAATGGQPQHF; CDR3 DNA: TGTGCCAGCAGTTTAGCAGCGACGGGCGGTCAGCCCCAGCATTTT
clone size: NA; V gene: TRBV6-5; D gene: TRBD1; J gene: TRBJ1-1; CDR3 protein: CASSSGDSIEAFF; CDR3 DNA: TGTGCCAGCAGTTCAGGGGACAGCATTGAAGCTTTCTTT
clone size: many; V gene: TRBV7-2; D gene: NA; J gene: TRBJ2-3; CDR3 protein: CASSLLSGLTDTQYF; CDR3 DNA: TGTGCCAGCAGCTTACTTAGCGGACTCACAGATACGCAGTATTTT
clone size: NA; V gene: TRBV9; D gene: TRBD2; J gene: TRBJ2-5; CDR3 protein: CASSPPRVGGRAETQYF; CDR3 DNA: TGTGCCAGCAGCCCCCCCCGGGTGGGCGGGAGGGCAGAGACCCAGTACTTC
clone size: many; V gene: TRBV5-1; D gene: TRBD1; J gene: TRBJ2-3; CDR3 protein: CASSPGQGSSDTQYF; CDR3 DNA: TGCGCCAGCAGTCCGGGACAGGGATCTTCAGATACGCAGTATTTT
clone size: NA; V gene: TRBV27; D gene: NA; J gene: TRBJ2-6; CDR3 protein: CASRTGISGANVLTF; CDR3 DNA: TGTGCCAGCAGAACAGGCATCTCTGGGGCCAACGTCCTGACTTTC
clone size: few; V gene: TRBV19; D gene: NA; J gene: TRBJ2-7; CDR3 protein: CASSSGNTYEQYF; CDR3 DNA: TGTGCCAGTAGTAGCGGGAACACCTACGAGCAGTACTTC
clone size: many; V gene: TRBV29-1; D gene: NA; J gene: TRBJ2-1; CDR3 protein: CSADYPAYNEQFF; CDR3 DNA: TGCAGCGCTGACTACCCTGCCTACAATGAGCAGTTCTTC
clone size: few; V gene: TRBV3-1; D gene: TRBD1; J gene: TRBJ1-2; CDR3 protein: CASSQGWRTGEGYTF; CDR3 DNA: TGTGCCAGCAGCCAAGGGTGGCGGACAGGTGAAGGCTACACCTTC
clone size: few; V gene: TRBV2; D gene: TRBD1; J gene: TRBJ2-5; CDR3 protein: CASSDGTGVRETQYF; CDR3 DNA: TGTGCCAGCAGTGATGGGACAGGGGTTAGAGAGACCCAGTACTTC
clone size: few; V gene: TRBV7-2; D gene: NA; J gene: TRBJ1-1; CDR3 protein: CASRPGASNTEAFF; CDR3 DNA: TGTGCCAGCAGGCCAGGGGCATCGAACACTGAAGCTTTCTTT
clone size: many; V gene: TRBV29-1; D gene: NA; J gene: TRBJ2-3; CDR3 protein: CSVGRPGTDTQYF; CDR3 DNA: TGCAGCGTGGGTAGGCCTGGGACAGATACGCAGTATTTT
clone size: many; V gene: TRBV24-1; D gene: NA; J gene: TRBJ2-2; CDR3 protein: CATSEGQGYTGELFF; CDR3 DNA: TGTGCCACCAGTGAGGGGCAGGGGTACACCGGGGAGCTGTTTTTT
clone size: many; V gene: TRBV7-6; D gene: NA; J gene: TRBJ1-4; CDR3 protein: CASSLGVGEGEKLFF; CDR3 DNA: TGTGCCAGCAGCTTAGGGGTCGGGGAAGGCGAAAAACTGTTTTTT
clone size: NA; V gene: TRBV5-4; D gene: NA; J gene: TRBJ2-7; CDR3 protein: CASSNGQRSSYEQYF; CDR3 DNA: TGTGCCAGCAGCAACGGACAGAGAAGCTCCTACGAGCAGTACTTC
clone size: many; V gene: TRBV6-2/TRBV6-3; D gene: TRBD2; J gene: TRBJ2-1; CDR3 protein: CASSFGTSGGNEQFF; CDR3 DNA: TGTGCCAGCAGTTTTGGGACTAGCGGGGGGAATGAGCAGTTCTTC
clone size: NA; V gene: TRBV6-2/TRBV6-3; D gene: TRBD2; J gene: TRBJ2-6; CDR3 protein: CASSPRTGLAGRAGANVLTF; CDR3 DNA: TGTGCCAGCAGTCCGAGGACGGGACTAGCGGGACGAGCTGGGGCCAACGTCCTGACTTTC
clone size: few; V gene: TRBV4-2; D gene: NA; J gene: TRBJ1-2; CDR3 protein: CASSQSVQFSGYGYTF; CDR3 DNA: TGTGCCAGCAGCCAAAGCGTACAGTTTTCCGGCTATGGCTACACCTTC
clone size: NA; V gene: TRBV4-2; D gene: NA; J gene: TRBJ1-6; CDR3 protein: CASSPRQINSPLHF; CDR3 DNA: TGTGCCAGCAGCCCCCGACAGATCAATTCACCCCTCCACTTT
clone size: few; V gene: TRBV5-5; D gene: NA; J gene: TRBJ2-7; CDR3 protein: CASSLGQLGYEQYF; CDR3 DNA: TGTGCCAGCAGCTTAGGACAATTAGGCTACGAGCAGTACTTC
clone size: NA; V gene: TRBV4-1; D gene: NA; J gene: TRBJ2-7; CDR3 protein: CASSQAGPGTFYEQYF; CDR3 DNA: TGCGCCAGCAGCCAAGCGGGGCCAGGGACGTTTTACGAGCAGTACTTC
clone size: NA; V gene: TRBV28; D gene: TRBD1; J gene: TRBJ2-7; CDR3 protein: CASSFHRQGAYEQYF; CDR3 DNA: TGTGCCAGCAGTTTCCATCGACAGGGGGCCTACGAGCAGTACTTC
clone size: many; V gene: TRBV5-1; D gene: NA; J gene: TRBJ1-4; CDR3 protein: CASSAGARQSSDEKLFF; CDR3 DNA: TGCGCCAGCAGCGCGGGGGCACGACAGAGCAGCGATGAAAAACTGTTTTTT
clone size: NA; V gene: TRBV20-1; D gene: NA; J gene: TRBJ2-6; CDR3 protein: CSASGVTLSGANVLTF; CDR3 DNA: TGCAGTGCTTCAGGGGTTACGCTCTCTGGGGCCAACGTCCTGACTTTC
clone size: many; V gene: TRBV3-1; D gene: TRBD2; J gene: TRBJ2-1; CDR3 protein: CASSQGLSGIYNEQFF; CDR3 DNA: TGTGCCAGCAGCCAAGGCCTTAGCGGGATCTACAATGAGCAGTTCTTC
clone size: many; V gene: TRBV2; D gene: TRBD2; J gene: TRBJ2-3; CDR3 protein: CASRDYRLAASTDTQYF; CDR3 DNA: TGTGCCAGCAGAGACTACCGACTAGCGGCTAGCACAGATACGCAGTATTTT
clone size: many; V gene: TRBV10-3; D gene: NA; J gene: TRBJ2-3; CDR3 protein: CAIKTSTDTQYF; CDR3 DNA: TGTGCCATCAAGACGAGCACAGATACGCAGTATTTT
clone size: few; V gene: TRBV5-1; D gene: TRBD2; J gene: TRBJ2-7; CDR3 protein: CASSLDPSRGGDEQYF; CDR3 DNA: TGCGCCAGCAGCTTGGACCCTAGCCGGGGAGGGGACGAGCAGTACTTC
clone size: NA; V gene: TRBV5-1; D gene: NA; J gene: TRBJ1-3; CDR3 protein: CASSFIGSGNTIYF; CDR3 DNA: TGCGCCAGCAGCTTCATCGGCTCTGGAAACACCATATATTTT
clone size: many; V gene: TRBV14; D gene: NA; J gene: TRBJ2-1; CDR3 protein: CASSQYSINNEQFF; CDR3 DNA: TGTGCCAGCAGCCAATATTCTATAAACAATGAGCAGTTCTTC
clone size: few; V gene: TRBV19; D gene: NA; J gene: TRBJ2-3; CDR3 protein: CASSPRGSLYTDTQYF; CDR3 DNA: TGTGCCAGTAGTCCCCGGGGGAGCCTCTACACAGATACGCAGTATTTT
clone size: many; V gene: TRBV4-1; D gene: NA; J gene: TRBJ1-2; CDR3 protein: CASSQERTGSYGYTF; CDR3 DNA: TGCGCCAGCAGCCAAGAGAGAACAGGCAGCTATGGCTACACCTTC
clone size: NA; V gene: TRBV20-1; D gene: TRBD2; J gene: TRBJ2-7; CDR3 protein: CSAVGGSLYEQYF; CDR3 DNA: TGCAGTGCTGTGGGGGGGAGTCTTTACGAGCAGTACTTC
clone size: few; V gene: TRBV10-2; D gene: NA; J gene: TRBJ2-2; CDR3 protein: CASSEHNTGELFF; CDR3 DNA: TGCGCCAGCAGTGAACATAACACCGGGGAGCTGTTTTTT
clone size: NA; V gene: TRBV24-1; D gene: TRBD1; J gene: TRBJ1-6; CDR3 protein: CATSLRQGSPLHF; CDR3 DNA: TGTGCCACCAGTCTGAGACAGGGATCACCCCTCCACTTT
clone size: many; V gene: TRBV12-3/TRBV12-4; D gene: NA; J gene: TRBJ2-7; CDR3 protein: CASSLVEEQYF; CDR3 DNA: TGTGCCAGCAGTTTAGTTGAGGAGCAGTACTTC
clone size: many; V gene: TRBV25-1; D gene: NA; J gene: TRBJ1-1; CDR3 protein: CASSQGTEAFF; CDR3 DNA: TGTGCCAGCAGCCAAGGGACTGAAGCTTTCTTT
clone size: many; V gene: TRBV4-2; D gene: TRBD2; J gene: TRBJ2-5; CDR3 protein: CASSQGGLAGGFQETQYF; CDR3 DNA: TGTGCCAGCAGCCAAGGGGGGCTAGCGGGAGGATTCCAAGAGACCCAGTACTTC
clone size: many; V gene: TRBV3-1; D gene: NA; J gene: TRBJ2-3; CDR3 protein: CASSHAGHTQYF; CDR3 DNA: TGTGCCAGCAGCCATGCAGGACATACGCAGTATTTT
clone size: few; V gene: TRBV7-6; D gene: NA; J gene: TRBJ2-3; CDR3 protein: CASSLQGLADTQYF; CDR3 DNA: TGTGCCAGCAGCCTACAGGGTCTTGCAGATACGCAGTATTTT
clone size: many; V gene: TRBV12-3/TRBV12-4; D gene: NA; J gene: TRBJ1-1; CDR3 protein: CASSYRVKGEAFF; CDR3 DNA: TGTGCCAGCAGTTACAGGGTAAAGGGTGAAGCTTTCTTT
clone size: few; V gene: TRBV18; D gene: TRBD2; J gene: TRBJ2-1; CDR3 protein: CASSPLASGVSSYNEQFF; CDR3 DNA: TGTGCCAGCTCACCACTAGCTAGCGGGGTGAGCTCCTACAATGAGCAGTTCTTC
clone size: many; V gene: TRBV4-2; D gene: TRBD2; J gene: TRBJ2-3; CDR3 protein: CASSQGRLTSRTDTQYF; CDR3 DNA: TGTGCCAGCAGCCAAGGAAGATTGACTAGCCGCACAGATACGCAGTATTTT
clone size: NA; V gene: TRBV9; D gene: TRBD1; J gene: TRBJ2-7; CDR3 protein: CASSVGRTGVGSYEQYF; CDR3 DNA: TGTGCCAGCAGCGTAGGCCGAACAGGGGTAGGCTCCTACGAGCAGTACTTC
clone size: few; V gene: TRBV10-3; D gene: NA; J gene: TRBJ1-4; CDR3 protein: CAISDGREKLFF; CDR3 DNA: TGTGCCATCAGTGACGGCCGTGAAAAACTGTTTTTT
clone size: many; V gene: TRBV20-1; D gene: NA; J gene: TRBJ1-1; CDR3 protein: CSATLGGATEAFF; CDR3 DNA: TGCAGTGCTACTCTAGGTGGGGCCACTGAAGCTTTCTTT
clone size: NA; V gene: TRBV24-1; D gene: NA; J gene: TRBJ2-1; CDR3 protein: CATSDPRVYNEQFF; CDR3 DNA: TGTGCCACCAGTGACCCCAGAGTTTACAATGAGCAGTTCTTC
clone size: many; V gene: TRBV5-1; D gene: NA; J gene: TRBJ2-1; CDR3 protein: CASSDGPNNEQFF; CDR3 DNA: TGCGCCAGCAGCGATGGACCTAACAATGAGCAGTTCTTC
clone size: few; V gene: TRBV6-4; D gene: TRBD1; J gene: TRBJ1-2; CDR3 protein: CASSAGQEVYGYTF; CDR3 DNA: TGTGCCAGCAGTGCCGGACAGGAGGTCTATGGCTACACCTTC
clone size: few; V gene: TRBV15; D gene: TRBD2; J gene: TRBJ2-3; CDR3 protein: CATRPGTSGVITDTQYF; CDR3 DNA: TGTGCCACCCGTCCCGGGACTAGCGGGGTGATCACAGATACGCAGTATTTT
clone size: NA; V gene: TRBV2; D gene: NA; J gene: TRBJ1-4; CDR3 protein: CASSQGFGEKLFF; CDR3 DNA: TGTGCCAGCAGTCAGGGGTTTGGAGAAAAACTGTTTTTT
clone size: few; V gene: TRBV4-2; D gene: NA; J gene: TRBJ2-3; CDR3 protein: CASSQDLWGGPDTQYF; CDR3 DNA: TGTGCCAGCAGCCAAGATCTGTGGGGGGGCCCAGATACGCAGTATTTT
clone size: few; V gene: TRBV7-3; D gene: NA; J gene: TRBJ2-2; CDR3 protein: CASSLTGRGTGELFF; CDR3 DNA: TGTGCCAGCAGCTTGACAGGCAGGGGCACCGGGGAGCTGTTTTTT
clone size: many; V gene: TRBV7-7; D gene: TRBD2; J gene: TRBJ2-5; CDR3 protein: CASSLGAGGTQETQYF; CDR3 DNA: TGTGCCAGCAGCTTAGGGGCCGGGGGGACTCAAGAGACCCAGTACTTC
clone size: many; V gene: TRBV12-3/TRBV12-4; D gene: NA; J gene: TRBJ2-2; CDR3 protein: CASSLGEGNTGELFF; CDR3 DNA: TGTGCCAGCAGTTTAGGAGAGGGGAACACCGGGGAGCTGTTTTTT
clone size: many; V gene: TRBV20-1; D gene: NA; J gene: TRBJ2-1; CDR3 protein: CSVVRITEQFF; CDR3 DNA: TGCAGTGTCGTCCGCATCACTGAGCAGTTCTTC